Listed below are T cell receptor beta chains from one sample, sequenced in a study of long-term antiretroviral therapy in people with HIV. Libraries were prepared by immunoSEQ multiplex PCR; TCRdb keeps only in-frame clonotypes and omits some of them. In the table there are some 15,000 clones, about 81% of which are singletons. Specimen: unsorted PBMCs, collected 0.1 years after starting antiretroviral therapy. The receptor source for this set is a man younger than 30 with HIV. CDR3s include the opening cysteine and the closing phenylalanine or tryptophan. Fields, in order: V gene, J gene, clone size, D gene, CDR3 protein, CDR3 DNA. A D gene is named only where the DNA matches it firmly. Size is stated for part of the rows, as once, few or many counts, or as a class when the clone is expanded.

TRBV28	TRBJ2-1	.	.	CASRLLGGNEQFF	TGTGCCAGCAGACTTTTAGGGGGGAATGAGCAGTTCTTC
TRBV5-1	TRBJ1-2	.	.	CASSLARWVVYGYTF	TGCGCCAGCAGCTTGGCCAGGTGGGTAGTATATGGCTACACCTTC
TRBV7-8	TRBJ2-2	.	TRBD1	CASSPTGGPGELFF	TGTGCCAGCAGCCCAACAGGGGGCCCCGGGGAGCTGTTTTTT
TRBV5-6	TRBJ2-6	.	.	CASSLPSRGVWGANVLTF	TGTGCCAGCAGCTTACCCTCTAGGGGGGTCTGGGGGGCCAACGTCCTGACTTTC
TRBV7-8	TRBJ1-2	.	TRBD1	CASSYFRDRSYGYTF	TGTGCCAGCAGCTATTTCCGGGACAGGAGCTATGGCTACACCTTC
TRBV18	TRBJ1-1	.	.	CASSPGYEDRTWQVSTEAFF	TGTGCCAGCTCACCAGGATACGAGGACAGAACTTGGCAAGTCAGCACTGAAGCTTTCTTT
TRBV7-8	TRBJ2-1	.	TRBD2	CASSRLAGRGLDSDEQFF	TGTGCCAGCAGCCGACTAGCGGGACGCGGCTTGGACAGTGATGAGCAGTTCTTC
TRBV27	TRBJ2-7	.	.	CASSLAGLLYEQYF	TGTGCCAGCAGTTTAGCGGGGCTTCTCTACGAGCAGTACTTC
TRBV5-1	TRBJ2-1	.	.	CASRPPAGTYNEQFF	TGCGCCAGCCGCCCCCCGGCAGGGACCTACAATGAGCAGTTCTTC
TRBV7-9	TRBJ1-1	.	.	CASSPPDRAFF	TGTGCCAGCAGCCCCCCCGACCGTGCTTTCTTT
TRBV6-4	TRBJ2-3	.	.	CASSPGPFSTDTQYF	TGTGCCAGCAGTCCTGGACCCTTCAGCACAGATACGCAGTATTTT
TRBV7-9	TRBJ2-2	few	.	CASSDNGLYTGELFF	TGTGCCAGCAGCGACAACGGGCTATACACCGGGGAGCTGTTTTTT
TRBV7-9	TRBJ1-4	.	.	CASSHSAFDRRQNEKLFF	TGTGCCAGCAGCCATTCAGCCTTCGACAGGAGACAGAATGAAAAACTGTTTTTT
TRBV30	TRBJ1-3	.	.	CAWSNVASGNTIYF	TGTGCCTGGAGTAATGTAGCCTCTGGAAACACCATATATTTT
TRBV7-8	TRBJ2-7	.	TRBD2	CASSLGGSGTYEQYF	TGTGCCAGCAGCTTAGGGGGGAGCGGGACCTACGAGCAGTACTTC
TRBV19	TRBJ1-5	.	.	CASSIGPGYYQPQHF	TGTGCCAGTAGTATAGGTCCAGGTTATTATCAGCCCCAGCATTTT
TRBV4-1	TRBJ2-1	.	TRBD2	CASSQEHGGGHNEQFF	TGCGCCAGCAGCCAAGAGCACGGGGGGGGCCACAATGAGCAGTTCTTC
TRBV6-5	TRBJ2-7	.	.	CASSPYLEQYF	TGTGCCAGCAGCCCCTATCTCGAGCAGTACTTC
TRBV4-3	TRBJ1-1	.	.	CASSLYSGRTEAFF	TGCGCCAGCAGCCTGTACTCAGGGCGGACTGAAGCTTTCTTT
TRBV7-9	TRBJ2-3	.	TRBD2	CASSSNSGVVDTQYF	TGTGCCAGCAGCTCCAACAGCGGGGTGGTAGATACGCAGTATTTT
TRBV15	TRBJ1-6	few	.	CATSRARHSNSPLHF	TGTGCCACCAGCAGAGCCCGACATAGTAATTCACCCCTCCACTTT
TRBV6-1	TRBJ1-1	.	.	CASSEGTRERKKVFF	TGTGCCAGCAGTGAAGGGACCAGAGAGAGAAAGAAGGTTTTCTTT
TRBV7-3	TRBJ2-1	medium-sized	TRBD2	CASSFSGSSYNEQFF	TGTGCCAGCAGCTTTAGCGGGAGCTCCTACAATGAGCAGTTCTTC
TRBV2	TRBJ2-3	.	TRBD2	CASSEAREGRTQYF	TGTGCCAGCAGTGAGGCGCGGGAGGGCCGTACGCAGTATTTT
TRBV4-2	TRBJ1-2	.	.	CASSPRVGVTNYGYTF	TGTGCCAGCAGCCCACGGGTTGGGGTGACGAACTATGGCTACACCTTC
TRBV11-2	TRBJ2-3	.	.	CATYHPGRWEEDTQYF	TGTGCCACCTATCATCCGGGACGATGGGAAGAGGATACGCAGTATTTT
TRBV6-6	TRBJ2-3	.	.	CASSYSGSTDTQYF	TGTGCCAGCAGTTACTCCGGGAGCACAGATACGCAGTATTTT
TRBV27	TRBJ2-3	.	.	CASKERQTSTDTQYF	TGTGCCAGCAAGGAGCGCCAAACTAGCACAGATACGCAGTATTTT
TRBV12-2	TRBJ2-1	once	.	CASRLDPGGRTTDEQFF	TGTGCAAGTCGCTTAGATCCAGGCGGAAGGACTACAGATGAGCAGTTCTTC
TRBV7-2	TRBJ1-3	once	.	CASSLGGISGNTIYF	TGTGCCAGCAGCTTAGGCGGAATCTCTGGAAACACCATATATTTT
TRBV7-2	TRBJ2-2	.	.	CASGMGGELFF	TGTGCCAGCGGCATGGGCGGGGAGCTGTTTTTT
TRBV6-1	TRBJ1-2	few	.	CASSEAVAFYGYTF	TGTGCCAGCAGTGAAGCGGTGGCCTTCTATGGCTACACCTTC
TRBV6-6	TRBJ1-2	.	.	CASRSTDNYGYTF	TGTGCCAGCCGGTCGACAGATAACTATGGCTACACCTTC